This T cell receptor (beta chain) stems from a study of lymphopenia after photon versus proton radiotherapy. Study results and caveats: Better survival with proton therapy was suggested as possible, not demonstrated.

The assay was immunoSEQ multiplex PCR, and TCRdb's table has in-frame clones only and misses some. The table shows roughly 53,000 clones, with about 86% occurring only once. The CDR3 covers 14 residues. With 6 bases removed from V and 8 bases from J, the gap between germline ends came to 19 bases. Germline CDR1 is MNHEY and CDR2 is SMNVEV (reference sequence). Comment on this clone: Its antigen is unidentified.

The specimen was peripheral blood, collected from a patient treated with photon-based radiotherapy. The sequence was obtained from a man over 45 with gastric cancer. The chain combines TRBV27 with TRBJ1-2; D ambiguous. The CDR3 DNA follows: TGTGCCAGCAGCCCTAGGACGGCTGGCGGGGGCTACACCTTC. Translation gives CASSPRTAGGGYTF.